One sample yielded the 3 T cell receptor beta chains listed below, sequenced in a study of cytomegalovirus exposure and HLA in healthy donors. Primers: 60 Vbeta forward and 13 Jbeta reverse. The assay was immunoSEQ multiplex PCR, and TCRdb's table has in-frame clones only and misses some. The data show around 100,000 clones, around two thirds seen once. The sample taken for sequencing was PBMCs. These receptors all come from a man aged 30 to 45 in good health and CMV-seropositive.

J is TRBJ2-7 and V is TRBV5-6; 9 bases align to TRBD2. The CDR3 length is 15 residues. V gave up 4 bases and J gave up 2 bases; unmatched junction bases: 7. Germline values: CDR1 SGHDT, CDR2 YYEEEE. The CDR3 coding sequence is TGTGCCAGCAGCCTAGGACTAGCGTGGCCCTACGAGCAGTACTTC. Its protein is CASSLGLAWPYEQYF.

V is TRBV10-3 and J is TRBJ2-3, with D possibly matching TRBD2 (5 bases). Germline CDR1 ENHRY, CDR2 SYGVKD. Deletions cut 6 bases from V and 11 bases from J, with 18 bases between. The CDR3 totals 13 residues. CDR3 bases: TGTGCCATCAGCCGGGATACCCTGAACAGGCAGTATTTT. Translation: CAISRDTLNRQYF.

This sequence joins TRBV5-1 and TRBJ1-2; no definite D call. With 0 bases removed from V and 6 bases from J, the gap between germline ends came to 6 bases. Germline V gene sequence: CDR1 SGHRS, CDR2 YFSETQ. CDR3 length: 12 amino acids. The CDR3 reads CASSLGGHGYTF. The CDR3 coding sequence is TGCGCCAGCAGCTTGGGAGGGCATGGCTACACCTTC. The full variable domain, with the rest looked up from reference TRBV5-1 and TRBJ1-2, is KAGVTQTPRYLIKTRGQQVTLSCSPISGHRSVSWYQQTPGQGLQFLFEYFSETQRNKGNFPGRFSGRQFSNSRSEMNVSTLELGDSALYLCASSLGGHGYTFGSGTRLTVV.